Listed below are T cell receptor beta chains from one sample, sequenced in a study of T cell responses to AZD1222 COVID-19 vaccine. The protocol was immunoSEQ multiplex PCR, while the TCRdb copy is restricted to in-frame clones and leaves out a portion. The sample has around 140,000 clones; about 90% are singletons. Material: peripheral blood, obtained 28 days after the second dose of the MenACWY control vaccine. These receptors were collected from an adult who received the MenACWY meningococcal vaccine as a control. Each CDR3 is given with its conserved first and last residue. The order of the fields is D gene, J gene, clone size, V gene, CDR3 protein, CDR3 DNA. The D gene is left open where the match is weak. Clone sizes are given selectively: once, few, many, or a class where the clone is expanded.

d_call: .
j_call: TRBJ2-5
clone_size: .
v_call: TRBV5-1
cdr3_aa: CASETEPQETQYF
cdr3_nt: TGCGCCAGCGAGACAGAACCACAAGAGACCCAGTACTTC

d_call: .
j_call: TRBJ2-7
clone_size: .
v_call: TRBV28
cdr3_aa: CASSSHRDFSYEQYF
cdr3_nt: TGTGCCAGCAGTAGTCACCGGGACTTCTCCTACGAGCAGTACTTC

d_call: .
j_call: TRBJ2-3
clone_size: .
v_call: TRBV5-1
cdr3_aa: CASSSLASGGGDTQYF
cdr3_nt: TGCGCCAGCAGCTCACTGGCTTCGGGGGGCGGCGATACGCAGTATTTT

d_call: .
j_call: TRBJ1-1
clone_size: few
v_call: TRBV12-3/TRBV12-4
cdr3_aa: CASKQLGVTEAFF
cdr3_nt: TGTGCGAGCAAACAACTAGGGGTTACTGAAGCTTTCTTT

d_call: .
j_call: TRBJ2-3
clone_size: once
v_call: TRBV5-6
cdr3_aa: CASRVQGTDTQYF
cdr3_nt: TGTGCCAGCAGGGTACAGGGTACAGATACGCAGTATTTT

d_call: .
j_call: TRBJ2-1
clone_size: .
v_call: TRBV3-1/TRBV3-2
cdr3_aa: CASSQGHRGSYNEQFF
cdr3_nt: TGTGCCAGCAGCCAAGGCCACAGAGGCTCCTACAATGAGCAGTTCTTC

d_call: TRBD2
j_call: TRBJ2-7
clone_size: .
v_call: TRBV5-1
cdr3_aa: CASSQNSGSSYEQYF
cdr3_nt: TGCGCCAGCAGCCAAAATAGCGGGAGCTCCTACGAGCAGTACTTC

d_call: .
j_call: TRBJ2-3
clone_size: .
v_call: TRBV28
cdr3_aa: CASLTTADTQYF
cdr3_nt: TGTGCCAGCCTCACTACAGCAGATACGCAGTATTTT

d_call: .
j_call: TRBJ2-3
clone_size: .
v_call: TRBV7-2
cdr3_aa: CASSTHLTGLDTQYF
cdr3_nt: TGTGCCAGCAGCACACACCTCACAGGACTGGATACGCAGTATTTT

d_call: .
j_call: TRBJ1-2
clone_size: .
v_call: TRBV3-1/TRBV3-2
cdr3_aa: CASSQTDGEAYGYTF
cdr3_nt: TGTGCCAGCAGCCAAACGGACGGGGAAGCATATGGCTACACCTTC

d_call: .
j_call: TRBJ2-1
clone_size: .
v_call: TRBV21-1
cdr3_aa: CASSATLPGQGALGEQFF
cdr3_nt: TGTGCCAGCAGCGCCACTTTACCGGGACAGGGGGCACTTGGTGAGCAGTTCTTC

d_call: TRBD1
j_call: TRBJ2-3
clone_size: .
v_call: TRBV2
cdr3_aa: CASREQGADSTDTQYF
cdr3_nt: TGTGCCAGCAGGGAACAGGGGGCAGACAGCACAGATACGCAGTATTTT

d_call: .
j_call: TRBJ1-4
clone_size: .
v_call: TRBV7-6
cdr3_aa: CASSLAVGEKLFF
cdr3_nt: TGTGCCAGCAGCTTAGCTGTGGGGGAAAAACTGTTTTTT

d_call: .
j_call: TRBJ1-1
clone_size: .
v_call: TRBV30
cdr3_aa: CAWSVLPGVNTEAFF
cdr3_nt: TGTGCCTGGAGTGTACTCCCAGGGGTGAACACTGAAGCTTTCTTT

d_call: .
j_call: TRBJ2-2
clone_size: .
v_call: TRBV2
cdr3_aa: CASSERDGVLFF
cdr3_nt: TGTGCCAGCAGTGAAAGGGACGGGGTGCTGTTTTTT

d_call: TRBD1
j_call: TRBJ1-2
clone_size: .
v_call: TRBV18
cdr3_aa: CASSSQDRDGYTF
cdr3_nt: TGTGCCAGCTCATCACAGGACAGGGATGGCTACACCTTC

d_call: .
j_call: TRBJ2-2
clone_size: .
v_call: TRBV2
cdr3_aa: CASSDTPTGELFF
cdr3_nt: TGTGCCAGCTCGGACACCCCCACCGGGGAGCTGTTTTTT

d_call: TRBD1
j_call: TRBJ1-5
clone_size: .
v_call: TRBV15
cdr3_aa: CATSRDLRGQGQGNQPQHF
cdr3_nt: TGTGCCACCAGCAGAGATCTTAGGGGCCAGGGACAGGGCAATCAGCCCCAGCATTTT

d_call: .
j_call: TRBJ2-7
clone_size: .
v_call: TRBV28
cdr3_aa: CASSQGQTHEQYF
cdr3_nt: TGTGCCAGCAGCCAGGGGCAGACCCACGAGCAGTACTTC

d_call: .
j_call: TRBJ2-2
clone_size: once
v_call: TRBV5-1
cdr3_aa: CASSSGTTNTGELFF
cdr3_nt: TGCGCCAGCAGTTCCGGGACAACGAACACCGGGGAGCTGTTTTTT

d_call: .
j_call: TRBJ2-2
clone_size: .
v_call: TRBV7-9
cdr3_aa: CASSGGGASSTGELFF
cdr3_nt: TGTGCCAGCAGCGGAGGTGGGGCCTCGTCCACCGGGGAGCTGTTTTTT

d_call: .
j_call: TRBJ2-2
clone_size: .
v_call: TRBV9
cdr3_aa: CASSVGYRADTGELFF
cdr3_nt: TGTGCCAGCAGCGTGGGCTACAGGGCGGACACCGGGGAGCTGTTTTTT

d_call: .
j_call: TRBJ1-6
clone_size: .
v_call: TRBV6-5
cdr3_aa: CASTATPTGNSPLHF
cdr3_nt: TGTGCCAGCACCGCGACGCCTACTGGAAATTCACCCCTCCACTTT

d_call: TRBD2
j_call: TRBJ2-1
clone_size: .
v_call: TRBV5-1
cdr3_aa: CASSLASGGPPYNEQFF
cdr3_nt: TGCGCCAGCAGCTTGGCTAGCGGGGGGCCACCCTACAATGAGCAGTTCTTC

d_call: .
j_call: TRBJ1-1
clone_size: .
v_call: TRBV6-6
cdr3_aa: CASRYTGNTEAFF
cdr3_nt: TGTGCCAGCAGGTATACAGGTAACACTGAAGCTTTCTTT

d_call: .
j_call: TRBJ1-1
clone_size: .
v_call: TRBV7-2
cdr3_aa: CASSRVGRENTEAFF
cdr3_nt: TGTGCCAGCAGCCGCGTAGGGAGGGAAAACACTGAAGCTTTCTTT

d_call: .
j_call: TRBJ1-2
clone_size: few
v_call: TRBV24-1
cdr3_aa: CATSVSGAYGYTF
cdr3_nt: TGTGCCACCAGTGTAAGCGGGGCCTATGGCTACACCTTC